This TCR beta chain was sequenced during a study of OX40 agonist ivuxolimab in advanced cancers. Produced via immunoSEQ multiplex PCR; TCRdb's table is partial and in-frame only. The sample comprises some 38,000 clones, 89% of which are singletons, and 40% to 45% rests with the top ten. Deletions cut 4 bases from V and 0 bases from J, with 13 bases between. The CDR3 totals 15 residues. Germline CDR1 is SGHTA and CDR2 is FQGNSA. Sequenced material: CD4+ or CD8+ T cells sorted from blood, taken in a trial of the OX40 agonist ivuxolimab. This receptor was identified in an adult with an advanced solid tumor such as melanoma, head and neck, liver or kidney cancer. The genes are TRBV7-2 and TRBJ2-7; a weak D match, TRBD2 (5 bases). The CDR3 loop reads CASSSLDLSSYEQYF. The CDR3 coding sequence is TGTGCCAGCAGCTCGTTGGACTTGAGCTCCTACGAGCAGTACTTC. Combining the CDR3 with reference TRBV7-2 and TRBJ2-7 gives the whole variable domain GAGVSQSPSNKVTEKGKDVELRCDPISGHTALYWYRQSLGQGLEFLIYFQGNSAPDKSGLPSDRFSAERTGGSVSTLTIQRTQQEDSAVYLCASSSLDLSSYEQYFGPGTRLTVT.